The clone carrying this TCR beta chain was recorded many times. These data come from a study of T cells in Graves' hyperthyroidism and ophthalmopathy. Study information: Peripheral blood was collected at initial diagnosis, before any treatment.

Authors of the study amplified TCR beta CDR3 regions from RNA transcripts. During a first-round RT-PCR of the TCR CDR3, the HTBI primer set was used. MiXCR, applied by TCRdb to the multiplex PCR reads, yields one record per CDR3 protein. The table records hundreds of thousands of distinct CDR3 sequences, 13% to 15% of them present only once. CDR1 is MDHEN, CDR2 SYDVKM, per germline. Trimming shortened V by 8 bases and J by 6 bases, and 13 bases separated the two germline ends. This CDR3 has 12 amino acids. The specimen was blood. The V and J genes are TRBV28 and TRBJ1-2, with D possibly matching TRBD1 (6 bases). The receptor comes from a woman aged 18-29 years with Graves' hyperthyroidism. This CDR3 is CASAQGFHGYTF. CDR3 sequence (DNA): TGTGCCAGCGCACAGGGCTTTCATGGCTACACCTTC.